The T cell receptor (beta chain) described here comes from a study of shared clonotypes between healthy human individuals. Study-level results: Blood was the sole source, and tissue repertoires probably differ.

Every subset had its genomic DNA shared out evenly among several immunoSEQ plates. Profiling relied on immunoSEQ multiplex PCR, and the TCRdb table lists in-frame clones only, not all of them. The sample gives about 1 million clones, approximately 76% of which show up once; approximately 1.5% is in the top ten. Of note for this clone: Its antigen is still unknown.

The trim removed 3 bases at V and 1 base at J, leaving 6 bases unmatched. Germline lookup yields CDR1 SGDLS and CDR2 YYNGEE. This CDR3 contains 16 residues. This sequence was found in a man aged 18 to 30 in good health. Source material: memory CD4+ T cells sorted from blood. Subset noted: CD45RA-negative fraction. V and J are TRBV9 and TRBJ2-2, with TRBD1 identical over 7 bases. CDR3 DNA sequence: TGTGCCAGCAGCGGGATGACAGGGCTGAACACCGGGGAGCTGTTTTTT. It specifies CASSGMTGLNTGELFF.